The 32 T cell receptor beta chains in this list originate from one sample, sequenced in a study of T cell responses to AZD1222 COVID-19 vaccine. The table came from immunoSEQ multiplex PCR; TCRdb's copy has only in-frame clones and leaves some out. The table has about 56,000 clones, 80% to 90% seen once; the top ten hold about 15%. The sequencing used peripheral blood, collected on day 0 of AZD1222 vaccination. All receptors derive from an adult in good health.

This chain uses TRBV11-2 with TRBJ1-2; tentative D call: TRBD1 (6 bases). The germline V gene encodes CDR1 SGHAT and CDR2 FQNNGV. The V end lost 5 bases, the J end lost 7 bases, and 17 bases lay between the germline ends. The CDR3 is 14 residues long. The chain's CDR3 is CASSPGWGRRGYTF. CDR3 bases: TGTGCCAGCAGCCCCGGGTGGGGGCGCCGTGGCTACACCTTC.

The rearrangement joins TRBV5-1 to TRBJ2-3; 13 bases line up with TRBD2. Germline-derived CDR1 and CDR2 are SGHRS and YFSETQ. This CDR3 has 18 residues. Trimming removed 0 bases from V and 5 bases from J; junction bases left unmatched: 9. CDR3 sequence: CASSLGTSGSPGGDTQYF. CDR3 DNA: TGCGCCAGCAGCTTGGGGACTAGCGGGAGCCCCGGAGGAGATACGCAGTATTTT.

The chain has TRBV6-1 and TRBJ1-3; D is undetermined. V was pared by 1 base and J by 0 bases, with 16 bases between. The CDR3 contains 18 residues. Germline V gives CDR1 MNHNS, CDR2 SASEGT. The CDR3 DNA sequence: TGTGCCAGCAGTGAAGGGTGGACGGGTCGATCCTCTGGAAACACCATATATTTT. This translates into CASSEGWTGRSSGNTIYF.

This clone was found once. The chain couples TRBV25-1 to TRBJ2-7; no definite D call. Trimming pared 6 bases from V and 6 bases from J, leaving 12 bases between. Germline CDR1 and CDR2: MGHDK and SYGVNS. The length of the CDR3 is 12 residues. This chain's CDR3 is CASREETGEQYF. The CDR3 DNA is TGTGCCAGCAGGGAAGAGACCGGCGAGCAGTACTTC.

V is TRBV9 and J is TRBJ2-7, with D possibly TRBD2 on 6 matching bases. The CDR3 length is 15 residues. Trimming pared 0 bases from V and 6 bases from J, leaving 16 bases between. The germline CDR1 and CDR2 sequences are SGDLS and YYNGEE. The CDR3 sequence: CASSVGPEGPLEQYF. The CDR3 coding sequence is TGTGCCAGCAGCGTAGGTCCGGAGGGCCCTCTCGAGCAGTACTTC.

CDR3 sequence: CASSQGLAIQETQYF. CDR3 bases: TGTGCCAGCAGTCAGGGACTAGCGATACAAGAGACCCAGTACTTC. This rearrangement joins TRBV7-9 to TRBJ2-5; 10 positions match TRBD2. The junction had 6 bases not matched to a gene; V was cut back by 6 bases and J by 2 bases. The CDR3 has 15 amino acids. Germline V CDR1 and CDR2: SEHNR, FQNEAQ (reference sequence).

The gene calls are TRBV5-1 and TRBJ1-3; the D is unclear. V gave up 0 bases and J gave up 4 bases, with 2 bases separating them. Germline V CDR1 and CDR2: SGHRS, YFSETQ. The CDR3 consists of 12 residues. The CDR3 is CASSLDGNTIYF. The DNA of the CDR3 is TGCGCCAGCAGCTTGGACGGAAACACCATATATTTT.

This clone showed up just once. The J gene is TRBJ1-1, the V gene TRBV5-1; 7 bases line up with TRBD1. This CDR3 comprises 15 residues. The V gene end was trimmed by 3 bases and the J gene end by 2 bases; junction bases not matched to a gene: 7. Germline V CDR1 and CDR2: SGHRS, YFSETQ. The CDR3 nucleotides are TGCGCCAGCAGCTGGGGGGACAGACCAAACACTGAAGCTTTCTTT. Translation: CASSWGDRPNTEAFF.

The chain couples TRBV11-3 to TRBJ2-1; TRBD1 or TRBD2 may be the D gene (5 bases each). Germline CDR1 and CDR2: SGHNT and YENEEA. This CDR3 contains 16 residues. Trimming stripped 5 bases from V and 0 bases from J, with 14 bases between. CDR3 residues: CASSPIWDRSYNEQFF. The CDR3 DNA reads as TGTGCCAGCAGCCCAATCTGGGACCGCTCCTACAATGAGCAGTTCTTC.

This chain connects TRBV18 to TRBJ2-5, with D unresolved. V lost 3 bases and J lost 2, with 13 bases in between. The germline gives CDR1 KGHSH, CDR2 LQKENI. The CDR3 consists of 15 residues. The CDR3 bases are TGTGCCAGCTCACCCTCCGTTGGACGACAAGAGACCCAGTACTTC. Translation gives CASSPSVGRQETQYF.

The chain is built from TRBV19 and TRBJ2-1; 9 bases agree with TRBD1. The CDR3 totals 15 residues. Germline trimming cut 4 bases from V and 5 bases from J; bases unmatched to any gene: 6. Germline CDR1 LNHDA, CDR2 SQIVND (reference sequence). The CDR3 region is CASSSPGQGDNEQFF. CDR3 coding DNA: TGTGCCAGTAGTAGCCCGGGACAGGGTGACAATGAGCAGTTCTTC.

V and J are TRBV29-1 and TRBJ1-1, with a tentative D call TRBD1 (5 bases). Trimming took off 0 bases at V and 10 bases at J, with 18 bases between the two ends. CDR1 SQVTM and CDR2 ANQGSEA come from the germline V gene. The CDR3 is 14 residues long. CDR3 coding DNA: TGCAGCGTTGAAGATAGGGTACTCAGGGAGGTAGCTTTCTTT. It yields the protein CSVEDRVLREVAFF.

This clone has just one count. The chain couples TRBV6-5 to TRBJ1-2; TRBD1 matches 9 bases. CDR1 and CDR2 (germline): MNHEY, SVGAGI. The CDR3 extends over 14 amino acids. With 0 bases clipped from V and 8 bases from J, the junction kept 4 bases outside the gene matches. The CDR3 reads CASSYSGQGKGYTF. The CDR3 nucleotides read TGTGCCAGCAGTTACTCGGGACAGGGAAAAGGCTACACCTTC.

The chain couples TRBV20-1 to TRBJ1-1; possible D gene TRBD1, 5 bases. From germline, CDR1 is DFQATT and CDR2 SNEGSKA (reference sequence). The CDR3 contains 14 residues. V lost 3 bases and J 3 bases, leaving 14 bases between the germline ends. CDR3: CSASRGGSDTEAFF. CDR3 coding DNA: TGCAGTGCTAGTAGGGGTGGTTCGGACACTGAAGCTTTCTTT.

The chain links TRBV5-1 to TRBJ2-7; D unresolved. Germline loops: CDR1 SGHRS, CDR2 YFSETQ. Deletions cut 4 bases from V and 8 bases from J, with 31 bases between. This CDR3 has 18 amino acids. The CDR3 DNA sequence: TGCGCCAGCAGCCCGACAACAGACCGTATGTCTCAAACTGGCAAGCAGTACTTC. The encoded protein is CASSPTTDRMSQTGKQYF.

This chain links TRBV24-1 with TRBJ2-7; no definite D call. V was pared by 5 bases and J by 3 bases, with 10 bases between. This CDR3 spans 13 amino acids. The germline V gene encodes CDR1 KGHDR and CDR2 SFDVKD. The CDR3 sequence is CATSGAGHYEQYF. The CDR3 DNA follows: TGTGCCACCAGTGGGGCCGGCCACTACGAGCAGTACTTC.

The chain links TRBV10-2 to TRBJ2-2, with 8 bases lining up with TRBD2. CDR3 length: 15 amino acids. V was pared by 6 bases and J by 2 bases, with 5 bases of the junction left unmatched. Germline lookup yields CDR1 WSHSY and CDR2 SAAADI. This CDR3 reads CASRPAGVNTGELFF. The CDR3, as DNA: TGCGCCAGCAGACCAGCGGGGGTTAACACCGGGGAGCTGTTTTTT.

The chain uses TRBV18 and TRBJ2-5; 9 bases fit TRBD1. Unmatched junction bases numbered 1, after V lost 3 bases and J lost 5 bases. The CDR3 sequence is 13 residues long. Germline lookup yields CDR1 KGHSH and CDR2 LQKENI. The CDR3 coding sequence is TGTGCCAGCTCACCTGGACAGGGGGAGACCCAGTACTTC. The encoded protein is CASSPGQGETQYF. Combining the CDR3 with reference TRBV18 and TRBJ2-5 gives the whole variable domain NAGVMQNPRHLVRRRGQEARLRCSPMKGHSHVYWYRQLPEEGLKFMVYLQKENIIDESGMPKERFSAEFPKEGPSILRIQQVVRGDSAAYFCASSPGQGETQYFGPGTRLLVL.

The rearrangement joins TRBV19 to TRBJ1-2, with D unclear. V gave up 5 bases and J gave up 6 bases, with 10 bases separating them. The CDR3 has 12 amino acids. CDR1 is LNHDA, CDR2 SQIVND, per germline (reference sequence). DNA for the CDR3: TGTGCCAGTAGTCGGGAGCGGCATGGCTACACCTTC. Protein product: CASSRERHGYTF.

This clone has just one count. This chain connects TRBV19 to TRBJ1-2; unclear D gene. The CDR3 length is 17 residues. The germline CDR1 and CDR2 sequences are LNHDA and SQIVND (reference sequence). The germline V and J ends were trimmed by 2 bases and 1 base, with 17 bases remaining between them. The CDR3 sequence is CASSILGGNLYNYGYTF. As DNA, the CDR3 is TGTGCCAGTAGTATACTAGGAGGGAACCTGTATAACTATGGCTACACCTTC.

The chain links TRBV7-6 to TRBJ2-7; D might be TRBD2 (5 bases). Trimming took 4 bases from V and 3 from J, leaving 16 bases between them. Per germline, CDR1 SGHVS and CDR2 FNYEAQ. There are 15 residues in the CDR3. This chain's CDR3 is CASSSIERDFYEQYF. CDR3 DNA sequence: TGTGCCAGCAGCTCAATTGAACGGGATTTCTACGAGCAGTACTTC.

V is TRBV10-3 and J is TRBJ2-7; no firm D call. Trimming removed 3 bases at V and 0 bases at J, with 6 bases between. The V gene's germline CDR1 is ENHRY and CDR2 SYGVKD. The CDR3 is 13 amino acids. As DNA, the CDR3 is TGTGCCATCAGTGACACCTCCTCCTACGAGCAGTACTTC. It codes for CAISDTSSYEQYF.

The chain recombines TRBV2 with TRBJ2-5; 9 bases agree with TRBD1. This CDR3 has 14 residues. Germline CDR1 and CDR2: SNHLY and FYNNEI. The junction had 3 bases not matched to a gene; V was cut back by 5 bases and J by 2 bases. CDR3 loop: CASSNDRGQETQYF. In DNA form, the CDR3 reads TGTGCCAGCAGTAACGACAGGGGGCAAGAGACCCAGTACTTC.

The chain employs TRBV30 and TRBJ1-2, with D possibly TRBD1 on 6 matching bases. CDR3 size: 13 residues. V dropped 4 bases and J dropped 0 bases, with 9 bases sitting between them. In germline, CDR1 is GTSNPN, CDR2 SVGIG (reference sequence). This chain's CDR3 is CAWTRTANYGYTF. CDR3 DNA: TGTGCCTGGACGAGGACAGCTAACTATGGCTACACCTTC. Full variable domain (remainder filled in from reference TRBV30 and TRBJ1-2): SQTIHQWPATLVQPVGSPLSLECTVEGTSNPNLYWYRQAAGRGLQLLFYSVGIGQISSEVPQNLSASRPQDRQFILSSKKLLLSDSGFYLCAWTRTANYGYTFGSGTRLTVV.

The chain's CDR3 is CASSLGGTSRYEQYF. DNA for the CDR3: TGTGCCAGCAGCTTGGGCGGGACTAGTCGATACGAGCAGTACTTC. The chain uses TRBV5-5 and TRBJ2-7, with 8 positions matching TRBD2. Per germline, CDR1 SGHKS and CDR2 YYEKEE (reference sequence). This CDR3 is 15 amino acids long. Losses at the gene ends were 0 bases for V and 4 bases for J; bases not matched to a gene: 6.

This chain joins TRBV6-4 and TRBJ2-1, with D hard to call. The CDR3 totals 13 residues. Germline loops: CDR1 MRHNA, CDR2 SNTAGT. Trimming cost V 2 bases and J 8 bases, with 10 bases left between them. CDR3 nucleotide sequence: TGTGCCAGCAGTGACCACATAGGCGATGAGCAGTTCTTC. Its protein is CASSDHIGDEQFF.

This clone appeared a few times. The rearrangement uses TRBV5-1 and TRBJ2-4; the match to TRBD1 covers 7 bases. Germline lookup yields CDR1 SGHRS and CDR2 YFSETQ. Trimming at V came to 4 bases and at J to 6 bases, leaving 7 bases not matched to a gene. The CDR3 is made up of 14 amino acids. The CDR3 nucleotides read TGCGCCAGCAGCCCCCGACAGGGTCTAAACATTCAGTACTTC. It specifies CASSPRQGLNIQYF.

By proportion, this clone is medium-sized (0.01 to 0.1%). The chain uses TRBV4-1 and TRBJ2-1, with 8 nucleotides matching TRBD2. J was trimmed by 4 bases and V by 1 base; bases with no gene match: 6. CDR1 is MGHRA and CDR2 is YSYEKL in the germline V gene. The CDR3 totals 16 residues. CDR3 region: CASSQVGAGGYNEQFF. The CDR3 DNA reads TGCGCCAGCAGCCAAGTGGGGGCGGGAGGATACAATGAGCAGTTCTTC.

This sequence joins TRBV7-2 and TRBJ1-1, with a weak D call TRBD1 (6 bases). There are 12 residues in the CDR3. With 2 bases removed from V and 11 bases from J, the gap between germline ends came to 12 bases. CDR1 SGHTA and CDR2 FQGNSA come from the germline V gene. This CDR3 is CASSLYQGLAFF. The CDR3 region has the DNA TGTGCCAGCAGCTTATATCAGGGGCTCGCTTTCTTT.

The V gene is TRBV6-1, the J gene TRBJ1-6, with 10 nucleotides matching TRBD1. Germline values: CDR1 MNHNS, CDR2 SASEGT. V trimming: 0 bases; J trimming: 10 bases; junction bases outside the gene matches: 3. The CDR3 consists of 15 residues. The DNA of the CDR3 is TGTGCCAGCAGTGAAGCGAGGGACAGGGGCTCACCCCTCCACTTT. Amino acids: CASSEARDRGSPLHF.

The CDR3 DNA follows: TGTGCCAGCAGCCAACTAGCAACTAATGAAAAACTGTTTTTT. It translates to CASSQLATNEKLFF. The chain links TRBV6-6 to TRBJ1-4; D gene unclear. CDR1 MNHNY and CDR2 SVGAGI come from the germline V gene (reference sequence). This CDR3 contains 14 residues. V was trimmed by 6 bases and J by 0 bases, leaving 8 bases between them.

The V gene is TRBV9, the J gene TRBJ1-2, with 8 bases aligning to TRBD1. The CDR3 totals 14 residues. Per the germline V gene, CDR1 is SGDLS and CDR2 is YYNGEE. V shed 8 bases, J shed 4 bases, and the junction held 10 bases outside the gene matches. DNA for the CDR3: TGTGCCAGGTTGATGAACAGGGGGGGCTATGGCTACACCTTC. Amino acid sequence: CARLMNRGGYGYTF.